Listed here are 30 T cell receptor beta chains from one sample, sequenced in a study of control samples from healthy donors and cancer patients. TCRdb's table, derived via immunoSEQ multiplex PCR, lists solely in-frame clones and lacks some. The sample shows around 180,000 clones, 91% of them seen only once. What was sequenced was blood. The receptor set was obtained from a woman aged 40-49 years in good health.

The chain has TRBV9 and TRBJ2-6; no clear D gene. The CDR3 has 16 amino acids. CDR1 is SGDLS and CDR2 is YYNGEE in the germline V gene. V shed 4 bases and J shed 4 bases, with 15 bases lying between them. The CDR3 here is CASSPSPTGGANVLTF. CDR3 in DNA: TGTGCCAGCAGCCCCTCACCAACTGGAGGGGCCAACGTCCTGACTTTC.

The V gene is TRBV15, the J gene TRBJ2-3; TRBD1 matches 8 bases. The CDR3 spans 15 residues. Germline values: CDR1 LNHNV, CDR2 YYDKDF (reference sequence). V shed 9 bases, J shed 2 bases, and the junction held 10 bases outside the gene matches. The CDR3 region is CATKGQGAVTDTQYF. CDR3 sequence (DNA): TGTGCCACTAAGGGCCAGGGGGCTGTCACAGATACGCAGTATTTT.

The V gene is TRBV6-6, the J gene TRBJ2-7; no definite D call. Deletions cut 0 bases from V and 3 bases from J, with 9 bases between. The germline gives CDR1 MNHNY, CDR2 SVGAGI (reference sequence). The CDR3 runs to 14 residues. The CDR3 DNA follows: TGTGCCAGCAGTTACTCGACGGACCTCTACGAGCAGTACTTC. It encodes CASSYSTDLYEQYF.

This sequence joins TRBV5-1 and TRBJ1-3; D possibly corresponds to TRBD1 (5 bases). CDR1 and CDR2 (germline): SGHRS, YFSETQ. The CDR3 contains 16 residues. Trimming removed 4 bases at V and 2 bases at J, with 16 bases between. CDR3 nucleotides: TGCGCCAGCAGCCTGGAGGGACCCTTAGCTGGAAACACCATATATTTT. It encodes CASSLEGPLAGNTIYF.

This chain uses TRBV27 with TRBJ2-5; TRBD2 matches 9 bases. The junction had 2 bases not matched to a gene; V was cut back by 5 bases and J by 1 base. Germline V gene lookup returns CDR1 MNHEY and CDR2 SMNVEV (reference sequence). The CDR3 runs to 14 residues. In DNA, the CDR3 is TGTGCCAGCAGTCAAGCGGGGGGCCAAGAGACCCAGTACTTC. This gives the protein CASSQAGGQETQYF.

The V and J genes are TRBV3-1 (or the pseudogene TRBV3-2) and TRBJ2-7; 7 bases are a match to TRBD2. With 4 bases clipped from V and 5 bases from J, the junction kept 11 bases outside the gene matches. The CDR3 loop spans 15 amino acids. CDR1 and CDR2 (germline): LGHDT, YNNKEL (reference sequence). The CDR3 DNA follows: TGTGCCAGCAGCCCCGAGGCGGGGGAGTCCCACGAGCAGTACTTC. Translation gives CASSPEAGESHEQYF.

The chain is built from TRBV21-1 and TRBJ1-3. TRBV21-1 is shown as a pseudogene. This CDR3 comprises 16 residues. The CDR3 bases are TGTGCCAGCAGCAAAGATTACGGGAGCTCTGGAAACACCATATATTTT. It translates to CASSKDYGSSGNTIYF.

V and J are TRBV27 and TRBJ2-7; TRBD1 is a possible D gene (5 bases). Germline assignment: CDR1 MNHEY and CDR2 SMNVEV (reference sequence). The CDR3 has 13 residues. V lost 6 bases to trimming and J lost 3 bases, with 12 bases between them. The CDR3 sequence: CASSQGRYYEQYF. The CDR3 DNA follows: TGTGCCAGCAGCCAGGGTCGCTACTACGAGCAGTACTTC.

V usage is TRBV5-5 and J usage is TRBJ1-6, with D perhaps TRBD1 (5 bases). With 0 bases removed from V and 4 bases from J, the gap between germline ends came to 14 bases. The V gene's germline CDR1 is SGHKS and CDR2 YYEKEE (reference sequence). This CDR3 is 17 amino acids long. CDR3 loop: CASSLENGASYNSPLHF. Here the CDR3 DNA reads TGTGCCAGCAGCTTGGAGAACGGGGCGTCTTATAATTCACCCCTCCACTTT.

The CDR3 protein is CASSLESRTQYF. Written as DNA, the CDR3 is TGTGCCAGCAGTTTAGAGTCTCGGACCCAGTACTTC. The rearrangement joins TRBV12-3 or TRBV12-4 to TRBJ2-5; no definite D call. V dropped 1 base and J dropped 7 bases, with 7 bases sitting between them. This CDR3 is built from 12 residues.

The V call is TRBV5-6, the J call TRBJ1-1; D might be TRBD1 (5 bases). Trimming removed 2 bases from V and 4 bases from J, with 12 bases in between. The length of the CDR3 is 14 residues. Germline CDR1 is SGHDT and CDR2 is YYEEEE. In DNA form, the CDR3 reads TGTGCCAGCAGCTTCGACAGCTCTTCCACTGAAGCTTTCTTT. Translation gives CASSFDSSSTEAFF.

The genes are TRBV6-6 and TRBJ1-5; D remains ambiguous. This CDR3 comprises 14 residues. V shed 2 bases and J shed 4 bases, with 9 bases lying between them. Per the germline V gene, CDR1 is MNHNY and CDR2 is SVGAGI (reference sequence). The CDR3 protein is CASSYGQDNQPQHF. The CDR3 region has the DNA TGTGCCAGCAGTTACGGGCAGGATAATCAGCCCCAGCATTTT.

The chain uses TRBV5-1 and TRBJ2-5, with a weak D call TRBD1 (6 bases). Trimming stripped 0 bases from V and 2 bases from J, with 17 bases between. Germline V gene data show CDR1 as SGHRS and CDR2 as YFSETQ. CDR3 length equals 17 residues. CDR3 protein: CASSLVGPAGEQETQYF. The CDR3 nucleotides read TGCGCCAGCAGCTTGGTAGGTCCGGCAGGGGAACAAGAGACCCAGTACTTC.

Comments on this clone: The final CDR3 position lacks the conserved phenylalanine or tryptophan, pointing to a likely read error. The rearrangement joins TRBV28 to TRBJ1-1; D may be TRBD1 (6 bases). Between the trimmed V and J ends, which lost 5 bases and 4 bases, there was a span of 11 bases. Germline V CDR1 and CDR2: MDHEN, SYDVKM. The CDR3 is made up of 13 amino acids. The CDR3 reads CASSLGGSTEAFL. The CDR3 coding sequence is TGTGCCAGCAGTCTAGGGGGGAGCACTGAAGCTTTCCTT.

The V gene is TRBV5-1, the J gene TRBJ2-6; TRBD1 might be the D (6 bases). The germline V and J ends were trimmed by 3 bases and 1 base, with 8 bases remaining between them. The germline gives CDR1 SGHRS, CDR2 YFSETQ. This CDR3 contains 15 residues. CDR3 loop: CASSSDRSGANVLTF. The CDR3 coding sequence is TGCGCCAGCAGCTCAGACAGGTCTGGGGCCAACGTCCTGACTTTC.

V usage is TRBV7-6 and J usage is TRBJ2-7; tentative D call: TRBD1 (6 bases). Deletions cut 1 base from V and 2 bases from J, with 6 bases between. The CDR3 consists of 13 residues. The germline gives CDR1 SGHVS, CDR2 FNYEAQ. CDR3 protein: CASSLGTAYEQYF. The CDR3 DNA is TGTGCCAGCAGCTTAGGGACAGCCTACGAGCAGTACTTC.

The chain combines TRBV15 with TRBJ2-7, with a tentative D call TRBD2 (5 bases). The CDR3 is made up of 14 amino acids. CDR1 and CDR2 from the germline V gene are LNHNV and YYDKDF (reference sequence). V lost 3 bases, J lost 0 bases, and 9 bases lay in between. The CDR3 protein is CATSRMGSSYEQYF. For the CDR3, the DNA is TGTGCCACCAGCAGGATGGGGAGCTCCTACGAGCAGTACTTC. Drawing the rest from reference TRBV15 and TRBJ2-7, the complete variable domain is DAMVIQNPRYQVTQFGKPVTLSCSQTLNHNVMYWYQQKSSQAPKLLFHYYDKDFNNEADTPDNFQSRRPNTSFCFLDIRSPGLGDTAMYLCATSRMGSSYEQYFGPGTRLTVT.

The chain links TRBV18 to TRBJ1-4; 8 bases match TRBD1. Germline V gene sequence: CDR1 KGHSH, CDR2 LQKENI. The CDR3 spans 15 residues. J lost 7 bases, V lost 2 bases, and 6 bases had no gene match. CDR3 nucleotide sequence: TGTGCCAGCTCACCAGGAGGACAGGGTGGTGAAAAACTGTTTTTT. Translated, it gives CASSPGGQGGEKLFF.

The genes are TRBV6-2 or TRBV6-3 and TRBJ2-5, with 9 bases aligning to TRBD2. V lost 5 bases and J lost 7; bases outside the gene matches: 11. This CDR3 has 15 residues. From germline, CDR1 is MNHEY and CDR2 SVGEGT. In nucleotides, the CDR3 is TGTGCCAGCAGTAATACGGGACTAGCCGAGGGGACCCAGTACTTC. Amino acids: CASSNTGLAEGTQYF.

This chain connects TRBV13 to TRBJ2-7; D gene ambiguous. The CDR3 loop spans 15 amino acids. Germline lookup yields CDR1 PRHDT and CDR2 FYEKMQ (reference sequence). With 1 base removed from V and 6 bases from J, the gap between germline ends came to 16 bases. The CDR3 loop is CASSLALGTPREQYF. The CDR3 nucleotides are TGTGCCAGCAGCTTAGCCCTAGGCACACCTCGCGAGCAGTACTTC.

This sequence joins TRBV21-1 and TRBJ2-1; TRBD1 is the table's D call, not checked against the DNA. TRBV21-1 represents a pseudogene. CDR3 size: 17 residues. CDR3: CASSKMGEGQGNNEQFF. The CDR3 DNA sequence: TGTGCCAGCAGCAAAATGGGAGAGGGACAGGGGAACAATGAGCAGTTCTTC.

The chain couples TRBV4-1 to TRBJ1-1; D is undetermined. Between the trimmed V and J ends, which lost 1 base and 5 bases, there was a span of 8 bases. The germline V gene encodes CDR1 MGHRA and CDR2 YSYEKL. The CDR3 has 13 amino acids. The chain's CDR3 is CASSQGTWTEAFF. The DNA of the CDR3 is TGCGCCAGCAGCCAAGGTACGTGGACTGAAGCTTTCTTT.

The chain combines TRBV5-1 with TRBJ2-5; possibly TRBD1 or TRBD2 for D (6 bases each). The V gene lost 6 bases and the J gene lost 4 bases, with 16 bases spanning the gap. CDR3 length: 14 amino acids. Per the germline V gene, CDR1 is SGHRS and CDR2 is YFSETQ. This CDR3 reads CASTIGGTSETQYF. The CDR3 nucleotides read TGCGCCAGCACCATAGGGGGGACCTCAGAGACCCAGTACTTC.

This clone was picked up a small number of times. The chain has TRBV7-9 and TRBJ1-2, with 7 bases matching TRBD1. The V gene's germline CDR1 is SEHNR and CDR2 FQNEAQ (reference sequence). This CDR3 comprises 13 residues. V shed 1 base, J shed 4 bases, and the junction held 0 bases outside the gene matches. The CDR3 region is CASSLGDSYGYTF. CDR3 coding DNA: TGTGCCAGCAGCTTAGGGGACAGCTATGGCTACACCTTC.

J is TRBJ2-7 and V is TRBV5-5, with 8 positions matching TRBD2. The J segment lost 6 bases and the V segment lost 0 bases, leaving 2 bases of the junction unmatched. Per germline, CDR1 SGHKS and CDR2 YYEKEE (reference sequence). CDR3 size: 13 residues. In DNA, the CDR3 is TGTGCCAGCAGCTTGGGGGGGACTAGCGAGCAGTACTTC. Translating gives CASSLGGTSEQYF.

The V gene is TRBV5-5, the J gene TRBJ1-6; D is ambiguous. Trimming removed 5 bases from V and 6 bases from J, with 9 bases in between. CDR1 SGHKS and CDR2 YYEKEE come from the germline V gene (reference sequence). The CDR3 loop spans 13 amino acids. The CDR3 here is CASSPGVNSPLHF. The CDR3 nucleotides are TGTGCCAGCAGTCCCGGGGTTAATTCACCCCTCCACTTT.

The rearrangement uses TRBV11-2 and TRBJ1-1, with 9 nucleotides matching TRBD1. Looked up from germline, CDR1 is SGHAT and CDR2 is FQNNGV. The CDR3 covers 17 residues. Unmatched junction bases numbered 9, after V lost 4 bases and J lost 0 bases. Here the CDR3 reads CASSSDRGGGMNTEAFF. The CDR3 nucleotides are TGTGCCAGCAGCTCGGACAGGGGAGGGGGCATGAACACTGAAGCTTTCTTT. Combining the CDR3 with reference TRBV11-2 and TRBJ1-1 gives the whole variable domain EAGVAQSPRYKIIEKRQSVAFWCNPISGHATLYWYQQILGQGPKLLIQFQNNGVVDDSQLPKDRFSAERLKGVDSTLKIQPAKLEDSAVYLCASSSDRGGGMNTEAFFGQGTRLTVV.

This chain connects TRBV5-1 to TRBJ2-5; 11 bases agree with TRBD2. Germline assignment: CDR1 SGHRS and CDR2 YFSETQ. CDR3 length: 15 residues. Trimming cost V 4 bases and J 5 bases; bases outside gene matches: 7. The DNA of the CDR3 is TGCGCCAGCAGCCTTAGCGGGGGGGCCCGGGAGACCCAGTACTTC. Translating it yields CASSLSGGARETQYF.

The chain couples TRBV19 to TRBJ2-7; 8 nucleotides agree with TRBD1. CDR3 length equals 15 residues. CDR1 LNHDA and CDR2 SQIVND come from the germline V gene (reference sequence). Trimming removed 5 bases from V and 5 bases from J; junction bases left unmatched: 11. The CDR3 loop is CASSASGTGFNEQYF. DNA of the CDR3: TGTGCCAGTAGTGCCTCCGGGACAGGCTTTAACGAGCAGTACTTC.

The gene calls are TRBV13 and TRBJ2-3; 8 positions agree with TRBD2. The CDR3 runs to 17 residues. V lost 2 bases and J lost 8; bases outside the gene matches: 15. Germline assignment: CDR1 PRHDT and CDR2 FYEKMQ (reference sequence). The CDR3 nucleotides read TGTGCCAGCAGCTTAAGAGGTTTTGGGACTAGTTTTCGTACGCAGTATTTT. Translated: CASSLRGFGTSFRTQYF.